This is a list of T cell receptor beta chains from one sample in a study of cytomegalovirus exposure and HLA in healthy donors. This table comes from immunoSEQ multiplex PCR, and its TCRdb copy is limited to in-frame clones, with some not included. Of about 160,000 clones listed, just under 80% were seen once; the top ten hold 9.7%. Sequencing was done on a sample of PBMCs. These receptors came from a man between 18 and 35 years old in good health and CMV-seropositive. The CDR3 runs from the conserved cysteine through the conserved F or W. D genes are given only for firm matches. The size of a clone is reported for some rows only, either as once, few or many, or as a class for expanded clones.

j_call d_call v_call clone_size cdr3_aa cdr3_nt
TRBJ2-1 TRBD2 TRBV6-5 - CASRLTSGPHNEQFF TGTGCCAGCAGGCTGACTAGCGGGCCGCACAATGAGCAGTTCTTC
TRBJ2-4 - TRBV9 - CASSVGPWGQNIQYF TGTGCCAGCAGCGTAGGACCGTGGGGGCAAAACATTCAGTACTTC
TRBJ2-1 - TRBV30 - CAWRGGKFSYNEQFF TGTGCCTGGAGAGGCGGGAAGTTCTCCTACAATGAGCAGTTCTTC
TRBJ1-4 - TRBV18 - CASSPAAINEKLFF TGTGCCAGCTCACCAGCAGCGATTAATGAAAAACTGTTTTTT
TRBJ1-4 - TRBV7-8 - CASSFTTGLKTNEKLFF TGTGCCAGCAGCTTCACTACAGGGCTGAAGACTAATGAAAAACTGTTTTTT
TRBJ1-3 TRBD1 TRBV13 - CASSFDRGGNTIYF TGTGCCAGCAGCTTTGACAGGGGAGGAAACACCATATATTTT
TRBJ2-3 TRBD2 TRBV4-1 - CASSQNSGRSTDTQYF TGCGCCAGCAGCCAGAATAGCGGGAGATCGACAGATACGCAGTATTTT
TRBJ1-1 - TRBV7-9 - CASSLTVNTEAFF TGTGCCAGCAGCTTAACGGTTAACACTGAAGCTTTCTTT
TRBJ2-1 - TRBV27 once CASSSWGESYNEQFF TGTGCCAGCAGTTCATGGGGGGAGTCGTACAATGAGCAGTTCTTC
TRBJ2-3 TRBD2 TRBV5-6 - CASSAGLGGDTQYF TGTGCCAGCAGCGCGGGACTAGGGGGAGATACGCAGTATTTT
TRBJ1-5 - TRBV30 - CAWSVGVYQPQHF TGTGCCTGGAGTGTCGGGGTTTACCAGCCCCAGCATTTT
TRBJ1-1 - TRBV27 - CASSPHMSQDTEAFF TGTGCCAGCAGTCCCCACATGTCCCAAGACACTGAAGCTTTCTTT
TRBJ2-1 - TRBV15 - CATSRDLGSYEQFF TGTGCCACCAGCAGAGATCTGGGCAGCTACGAGCAGTTCTTC
TRBJ2-5 - TRBV5-1 - CASSLAAGSRLAEETQYF TGCGCCAGCAGCTTGGCCGCGGGTTCGCGCTTGGCTGAAGAGACCCAGTACTTC
TRBJ2-7 - TRBV4-3 - CASSQDPGSYEQYF TGCGCCAGCAGCCAAGATCCGGGCTCCTACGAGCAGTACTTC
TRBJ2-7 TRBD2 TRBV2 - CASRTLAGQLYEQYF TGTGCCAGCAGGACCCTAGCGGGACAACTATACGAGCAGTACTTC
TRBJ2-3 TRBD2 TRBV6-5 - CASSLEAGGGTDTQYF TGTGCCAGCAGTTTGGAAGCGGGAGGCGGCACAGATACGCAGTATTTT
TRBJ1-4 TRBD1 TRBV6-6 - CASSYSTAGGREKLFF TGTGCCAGCAGTTACTCGACGGCAGGGGGCAGGGAAAAACTGTTTTTT
TRBJ2-2 TRBD2 TRBV4-1 - CASSQMGLVTGELFF TGCGCCAGCAGCCAAATGGGACTAGTAACCGGGGAGCTGTTTTTT
TRBJ2-1 - TRBV29-1 - CSAEWGGRNEQFF TGCAGCGCTGAGTGGGGGGGCCGGAATGAGCAGTTCTTC
TRBJ2-7 TRBD2 TRBV4-3 - CASSQDTPTSGISYEQYF TGCGCCAGCAGCCAAGATACCCCGACTAGCGGGATCTCCTACGAGCAGTACTTC
TRBJ1-5 - TRBV30 once CAWSQGYSNQPQHF TGTGCCTGGAGTCAGGGGTATAGCAATCAGCCCCAGCATTTT
TRBJ1-1 - TRBV20-1 - CSAGRNTEAFF TGCAGTGCTGGGAGGAACACTGAAGCTTTCTTT
TRBJ1-1 TRBD1 TRBV5-1 - CASRNGGQGLNTEAFF TGCGCCAGCAGAAACGGGGGACAGGGGCTGAACACTGAAGCTTTCTTT
TRBJ1-4 TRBD1 TRBV5-4 - CASSYRGGNEKLFF TGTGCCAGCAGCTACAGGGGTGGTAATGAAAAACTGTTTTTT
TRBJ2-7 TRBD2 TRBV2 once CASEGLVGANYEQYF TGTGCCAGCGAGGGACTAGTGGGGGCGAACTACGAGCAGTACTTC
TRBJ1-1 - TRBV2 - CASKGAFNTEAFF TGTGCCAGCAAAGGGGCGTTTAACACTGAAGCTTTCTTT
TRBJ2-1 TRBD2 TRBV2 - CASKPSGTSGGGLFF TGTGCCAGCAAACCTTCCGGGACTAGTGGGGGGGGTCTGTTCTTC
TRBJ2-4 - TRBV10-3 - CAISDGGAIQYF TGTGCCATCAGTGATGGAGGGGCCATTCAGTACTTC
TRBJ1-2 TRBD1 TRBV7-2 - CASSSGGQGFSYGYTF TGTGCCAGCAGCTCGGGGGGACAGGGTTTTTCCTATGGCTACACCTTC
TRBJ1-5 - TRBV4-1 - CASSQAHRDDNQPQHF TGCGCCAGCAGCCAAGCTCACAGGGATGACAATCAGCCCCAGCATTTT
TRBJ1-2 - TRBV5-6 - CASSLTGIKVYGYTF TGTGCCAGCAGCTTGACAGGGATAAAGGTTTATGGCTACACCTTC
TRBJ1-5 TRBD1 TRBV19 - CASSDRERSNQPQHF TGTGCCAGTAGCGACAGGGAACGAAGCAATCAGCCCCAGCATTTT
TRBJ2-5 - TRBV7-9 - CASSSDRDYQETQYF TGTGCCAGCAGCTCCGACAGGGACTACCAAGAGACCCAGTACTTC
TRBJ2-1 - TRBV28 once CASRTAAGTNNEQFF TGTGCCAGCCGCACAGCGGCGGGGACGAACAATGAGCAGTTCTTC
TRBJ2-5 - TRBV6-5 - CASSYPGGQETQYF TGTGCCAGCAGTTATCCCGGGGGCCAAGAGACCCAGTACTTC